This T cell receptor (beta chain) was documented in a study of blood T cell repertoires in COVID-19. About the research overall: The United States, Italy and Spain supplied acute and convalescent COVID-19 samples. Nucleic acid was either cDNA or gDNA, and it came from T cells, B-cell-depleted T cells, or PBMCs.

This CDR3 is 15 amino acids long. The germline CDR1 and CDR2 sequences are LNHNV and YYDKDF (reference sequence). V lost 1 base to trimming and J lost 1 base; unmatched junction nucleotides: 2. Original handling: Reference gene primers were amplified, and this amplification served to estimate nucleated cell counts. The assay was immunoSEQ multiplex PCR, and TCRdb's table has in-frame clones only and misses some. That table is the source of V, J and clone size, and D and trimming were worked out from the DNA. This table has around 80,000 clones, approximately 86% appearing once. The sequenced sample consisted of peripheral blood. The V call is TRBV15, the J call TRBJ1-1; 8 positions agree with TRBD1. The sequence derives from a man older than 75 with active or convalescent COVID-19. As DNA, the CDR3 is TGTGCCACCAGCAGAGCCGGGACAGGGAACACTGAAGCTTTCTTT. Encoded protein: CATSRAGTGNTEAFF.